This is a list of T cell receptor beta chains from one sample in a study of T cell repertoires in cytomegalovirus infection. TCRdb ran MiXCR on the reads and lists one entry per CDR3 protein. The repertoire holds fewer than 300,000 distinct CDR3 sequences, about 25% seen once, with approximately 14% in the top ten. Sequenced sample: PBMCs. The receptor set was obtained from a human donor in good health (CMV status not recorded). Some clones in this sample may be carry-over from other donors' samples. The CDR3 runs from the conserved cysteine through the conserved F or W. D genes are given only for firm matches. The listing skips clone size in some rows; elsewhere it reads once, few, many or a size class.

j_call | d_call | clone_size | v_call | cdr3_aa | cdr3_nt
TRBJ2-2 | - | few | TRBV19 | CASKDTPNTGELFF | TGTGCCAGTAAAGACACTCCGAACACCGGGGAGCTGTTTTTT
TRBJ1-1 | - | - | TRBV25-1 | CASSKGGGRGTEAFF | TGTGCCAGCAGTAAAGGTGGTGGTCGGGGCACTGAAGCTTTCTTT
TRBJ2-7 | TRBD2 | many | TRBV28 | CASSHLAGGYEQYF | TGTGCCAGCAGCCACTTAGCGGGGGGCTACGAGCAGTACTTC
TRBJ2-7 | - | once | TRBV7-2 | CASSLALTGRSYEQYF | TGTGCCAGCAGCTTAGCGTTGACGGGGAGATCCTACGAGCAGTACTTC
TRBJ2-3 | - | few | TRBV6-2/TRBV6-3 | CASSYPRGSTDTQYF | TGTGCCAGCAGTTACCCCCGAGGGAGCACAGATACGCAGTATTTT
TRBJ2-7 | - | - | TRBV5-1 | CASSPGTRIYEQYF | TGCGCCAGCAGCCCAGGGACAAGAATCTACGAGCAGTACTTC
TRBJ2-5 | - | - | TRBV27 | CASSPYRLQETQYF | TGTGCCAGCAGCCCCTATAGACTTCAAGAGACCCAGTACTTC
TRBJ1-2 | - | - | TRBV2 | CASSDSPTDYGYTF | TGTGCCAGCAGTGACTCCCCGACGGACTATGGCTACACCTTC
TRBJ1-1 | - | - | TRBV20-1 | CSAWEDGNTEAFF | TGCAGTGCCTGGGAGGATGGGAACACTGAAGCTTTCTTT
TRBJ1-1 | TRBD1 | many | TRBV7-2 | CASSPRRGDRGLTEAFF | TGTGCCAGCAGCCCTAGGAGGGGGGACAGGGGGCTCACTGAAGCTTTCTTT
TRBJ1-2 | TRBD1 | few | TRBV19 | CASRQGGNYGYTF | TGTGCCAGTAGACAGGGGGGCAACTATGGCTACACCTTC
TRBJ2-3 | - | few | TRBV2 | CASSPQGVAYF | TGTGCCAGCAGTCCACAGGGAGTAGCGTATTTT
TRBJ2-7 | - | few | TRBV14 | CASSPQTRVYEQYF | TGTGCCAGCAGCCCTCAGACTAGAGTCTACGAGCAGTACTTC
TRBJ2-4 | - | - | TRBV29-1 | CSVESPPKNIQYF | TGCAGCGTTGAAAGCCCGCCCAAAAACATTCAGTACTTC
TRBJ1-2 | - | - | TRBV30 | CAWTNGRGYTF | TGTGCCTGGACAAATGGCCGCGGCTACACCTTC
TRBJ1-5 | - | few | TRBV28 | CASSPRPTSNQPQHF | TGTGCCAGCAGTCCCAGGCCGACAAGCAATCAGCCCCAGCATTTT
TRBJ2-1 | - | - | TRBV5-6 | CASSWAGRGYNEQFF | TGTGCCAGCAGCTGGGCGGGGAGAGGGTACAATGAGCAGTTCTTC
TRBJ2-5 | - | few | TRBV6-6 | CASSYSGAAQETQYF | TGTGCCAGCAGTTACTCGGGAGCGGCGCAAGAGACCCAGTACTTC
TRBJ1-1 | - | - | TRBV11-2 | CASSLRQARGTEAFF | TGTGCCAGCAGCTTACGACAGGCTCGGGGGACTGAAGCTTTCTTT
TRBJ2-2 | TRBD2 | many | TRBV7-2 | CASSYGLAGATGELFF | TGTGCCAGCAGCTACGGACTAGCGGGAGCCACCGGGGAGCTGTTTTTT
TRBJ2-7 | TRBD2 | few | TRBV6-1 | CASSPRAGGEYEQYF | TGTGCCAGCAGCCCACGGGCGGGGGGGGAATACGAGCAGTACTTC
TRBJ1-1 | TRBD1 | many | TRBV11-2 | CASSLAGQWNTEAFF | TGTGCCAGCAGCTTGGCGGGACAGTGGAACACTGAAGCTTTCTTT
TRBJ1-2 | TRBD1 | - | TRBV12-3/TRBV12-4 | CASRRTGDIGYTF | TGTGCCAGCAGGCGGACAGGGGATATCGGCTACACCTTC
TRBJ2-1 | - | many | TRBV7-2 | CASSLATGTKGEQFF | TGTGCCAGCAGCTTAGCGACCGGGACCAAGGGCGAGCAGTTCTTC
TRBJ2-1 | - | many | TRBV7-2 | CASSLADGYNEQFF | TGTGCCAGCAGCTTAGCGGACGGATACAATGAGCAGTTCTTC
TRBJ2-2 | - | - | TRBV15 | CATSRGPADGELFF | TGTGCCACCAGCAGAGGACCCGCGGACGGGGAGCTGTTTTTT